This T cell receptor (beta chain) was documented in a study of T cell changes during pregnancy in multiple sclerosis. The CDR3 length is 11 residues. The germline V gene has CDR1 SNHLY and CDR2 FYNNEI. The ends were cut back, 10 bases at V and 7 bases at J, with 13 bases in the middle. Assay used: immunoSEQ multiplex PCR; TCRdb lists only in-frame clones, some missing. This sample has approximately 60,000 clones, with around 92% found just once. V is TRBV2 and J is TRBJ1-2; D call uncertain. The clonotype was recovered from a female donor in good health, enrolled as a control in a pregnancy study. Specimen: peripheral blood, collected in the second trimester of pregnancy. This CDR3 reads CATGIGIGYTF. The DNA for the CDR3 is TGTGCCACCGGGATAGGGATTGGCTACACCTTC.